Given below is one T cell receptor beta chain in context. This sample is part of a study of T cell repertoires in cytomegalovirus infection. Trimming shortened V by 4 bases and J by 5 bases, and 10 bases separated the two germline ends. Germline V lookup: CDR1 MNHEY, CDR2 SVGEGT. This CDR3 is built from 13 residues. TCRdb re-analysed the reads in MiXCR, keeping a single row per CDR3 protein. The table includes 400,000 or so distinct CDR3 sequences, around 32% detected once. The chain combines TRBV6-2 or TRBV6-3 with TRBJ2-3, with D hard to call. Sequencing was performed on PBMCs. This clonotype was obtained from a human donor in good health (CMV status not recorded). Some clones in this sample may be carry-over from other donors' samples. The CDR3 spells CASSSQVGDTQYF. The CDR3 coding sequence is TGTGCCAGCAGTTCGCAGGTGGGAGATACGCAGTATTTT.